Listed here are 10 T cell receptor beta chains from one sample, sequenced in a study of T cell clonality in common variable immunodeficiency. Using immunoSEQ multiplex PCR, the repertoire was profiled, and TCRdb retains in-frame clones only, with some absent. This sample comprises some 34,000 clones, none seen once only. Study conclusions and caveats: Common variable immunodeficiency TCR beta sequences reportedly had fewer deletions and N-nucleotide insertions.

For these TCRs, the target antigens are not known. Sequencing was performed on peripheral blood mononuclear cells. These receptors were taken from a human donor with common variable immunodeficiency.

In its sample, this clone was seen a few times. The read is 3 residues too short to cover the CDR3 end, so that end is filled in from the germline J gene. The chain couples TRBV20-1 to TRBJ1-2, with D perhaps TRBD1 (5 bases). From germline, CDR1 is DFQATT and CDR2 SNEGSKA (reference sequence). CDR3 length equals 11 residues. CDR3 bases read: TGCAGTGCTATCCAGGGCTGGGGC. Its translation is CSAIQGWG. In full, the CDR3 is CSAIQGWGYTF.

The sample holds a few counts of this clone. The CDR3 is cut off 3 residues early in the read; its end comes from the germline J gene. V and J are TRBV6-4 and TRBJ1-2, with 8 positions matching TRBD1. Germline lookup yields CDR1 MRHNA and CDR2 SNTAGT. The V gene end was trimmed by 6 bases and the J gene end by 4 bases; junction bases not matched to a gene: 4. The CDR3 spans 13 residues. The CDR3 is CASSTGQGYGYTF. Incomplete CDR3 DNA: TGTGCCAGCAGCACCGGACAGGGCTATGGC.

Comment on this clone: The sequenced fragment ends 3 residues before the CDR3 boundary, so the rest is inferred from the germline J gene. The chain recombines TRBV7-8 with TRBJ2-3; D uncertain. The V gene's germline CDR1 is SGHVS and CDR2 FQNEAQ. CDR3 size: 14 residues. Between the trimmed V and J ends, which lost 5 bases and 1 base, there was a span of 10 bases. The CDR3 sequence: CASSPDRGTDTQYF. Partial CDR3 DNA: TGTGCCAGCAGCCCAGACCGGGGCACAGATACG.

By sample fraction, this clone is medium-sized. The read terminates 3 residues ahead of where the CDR3 ends, so the germline J gene completes it. This chain uses TRBV20-1 with TRBJ1-1, with 8 nucleotides matching TRBD1. The CDR3 spans 13 residues. V was clipped by 6 bases and J by 3 bases; unmatched bases: 6. Per the germline V gene, CDR1 is DFQATT and CDR2 is SNEGSKA (reference sequence). CDR3 region: CSARRGQDTEAFF. The CDR3 bases that were read are TGCAGTGCCCGAAGGGGACAGGACACTGAA.

This clone was detected a few times. The CDR3 is cut off 3 residues early in the read; its end comes from the germline J gene. The chain couples TRBV30 to TRBJ1-5; 7 bases line up with TRBD1. The CDR3 runs 13 residues. With 5 bases clipped from V and 0 bases from J, the junction kept 1 base outside the gene matches. Per germline, CDR1 GTSNPN and CDR2 SVGIG (reference sequence). The CDR3 DNA, read in part, is TGTGCCTGGGGGGACAGTAGCAATCAGCCC. Translated, it gives CAWGDSSNQP. The whole CDR3 protein reads CAWGDSSNQPQHF.

About this clone itself: The read ends 3 residues early relative to the CDR3; the germline J gene fills the gap. The chain carries TRBV30 and TRBJ1-1; tentatively, D is TRBD1 (5 bases). Per germline, CDR1 GTSNPN and CDR2 SVGIG (reference sequence). V was trimmed by 7 bases and J by 2 bases, leaving 14 bases between them. The CDR3 runs to 13 residues. Incomplete CDR3 DNA: TGTGCCTCGCAGACAGATTTAAACACTGAA. The encoded protein is CASQTDLNTE. The whole CDR3 protein reads CASQTDLNTEAFF. Filled out from reference TRBV30 and TRBJ1-1, the complete variable domain reads SQTIHQWPATLVQPVGSPLSLECTVEGTSNPNLYWYRQAAGRGLQLLFYSVGIGQISSEVPQNLSASRPQDRQFILSSKKLLLSDSGFYLCASQTDLNTEAFFGQGTRLTVV.

At least ten counts were recorded for this clone. From the germline J gene comes the end of the CDR3, since the read stops 3 residues before it. The chain links TRBV20-1 to TRBJ2-1; D is perhaps TRBD2 (5 bases). Germline CDR1 DFQATT, CDR2 SNEGSKA (reference sequence). The CDR3 length is 15 residues. The V gene lost 1 base and the J gene lost 0 bases, with 10 bases spanning the gap. CDR3 loop: CSARVSASSYNEQFF. CDR3 DNA (partial): TGCAGTGCTAGAGTTAGCGCAAGCTCCTACAATGAG.

This clone was picked up many times. The read ends 3 residues before the CDR3 terminus; that terminus is restored from the germline J gene. The J gene is TRBJ2-7, the V gene TRBV7-8; TRBD2 is a possible D gene (6 bases). This CDR3 region has 15 residues. The germline V gene has CDR1 SGHVS and CDR2 FQNEAQ. Trimming removed 4 bases from V and 2 bases from J, with 15 bases in between. Here the CDR3 reads CASSSRSSVPYEQYF. The sequenced CDR3 bases are TGTGCCAGCAGCTCCCGCTCTAGCGTACCCTACGAG.

This clone appeared many times. CDR3 sequence: CASSNGRGGSYEQYF. Incomplete CDR3 DNA: TGTGCCAGTAGTAACGGGCGGGGCGGCTCCTACGAG. This chain joins TRBV19 and TRBJ2-7; perhaps TRBD2 as D (6 bases). The sequenced fragment ends 3 residues before the CDR3 boundary, so the rest is inferred from the germline J gene. Germline V CDR1 and CDR2: LNHDA, SQIVND (reference sequence). This CDR3 is 15 amino acids long. V was cut by 4 bases and J by 0 bases, with 13 bases left in between.

This clone was detected ten times or more. The read finishes 3 residues shy of the CDR3 end, and the germline J gene is used to complete it. The V gene is TRBV5-1, the J gene TRBJ2-3; TRBD2 matches 8 bases. The CDR3 has 14 residues. Germline CDR1 reads SGHRS; CDR2 reads YFSETQ. The V and J ends lost 5 bases and 8 bases, in that order; junction bases with no gene match: 10. This CDR3 reads CASRPGLEGPTQYF. The covered CDR3 bases are TGCGCCAGCAGACCGGGACTAGAGGGGCCTACG.